This entry is about one TCR beta chain. This record comes from a study of T cell responses to AZD1222 COVID-19 vaccine. Sequenced by immunoSEQ multiplex PCR; TCRdb stores in-frame clones only, minus some. The repertoire consists of under 140,000 clones, with roughly 92% occurring once and the leading ten covering approximately 2.7%. The receptor was isolated from an adult who received the AZD1222 COVID-19 vaccine. The sequences come from peripheral blood, collected 28 days after the second AZD1222 dose.

The CDR3: CASSQVVSMNTEAFF. The CDR3 DNA is TGTGCCAGCAGCCAAGTCGTCTCAATGAACACTGAAGCTTTCTTT. This chain joins TRBV4-2 and TRBJ1-1; D is unclear. Per germline, CDR1 LGHNA and CDR2 YNFKEQ. V was cut by 1 base and J by 0 bases, with 9 bases left in between. The CDR3 is 15 amino acids.